The next 28 T cell receptor beta chains were all read from a single sample in a study of response to subunit inactivated influenza vaccine. TCRdb called the RT-PCR reads again in MiXCR, with one record for every CDR3 protein. Found here are a few hundred thousand distinct CDR3 sequences, about a tenth of them singletons; the top ten hold approximately 12%. The sequencing used PBMCs from blood, collected about 6 weeks after vaccination. Every receptor here comes from a man over 45 who received an inactivated influenza vaccine.

This clonotype appeared a few times. This chain uses TRBV6-1 with TRBJ1-4; D might be TRBD1 (5 bases). Germline V CDR1 and CDR2: MNHNS, SASEGT. V was pared by 5 bases and J by 4 bases, with 14 bases between. The CDR3 extends over 15 amino acids. The CDR3 protein is CASSPEGLVNEKLFF. The CDR3 DNA is TGTGCCAGCAGTCCCGAGGGGCTCGTTAATGAAAAACTGTTTTTT.

This clonotype has a handful of counts. A read error may produce the germline difference seen at one junction end. V gene TRBV7-7 combines with J gene TRBJ2-3; D is tentatively TRBD1 or TRBD2 (6 bases each). This CDR3 has 15 amino acids. CDR1 and CDR2 (germline): SSHAT, FNYEAQ (reference sequence). CDR3 sequence (DNA): TGTGCTAGCAGCTTAGGGGGGAGTAGCGCAGATACGCAGTATTTT. This encodes CASSLGGSSADTQYF. Looking up the rest from reference TRBV7-7 and TRBJ2-3 gives the full variable domain: GAGVSQSPRYKVTKRGQDVTLRCDPISSHATLYWYQQALGQGPEFLTYFNYEAQPDKSGLPSDRFSAERPEGSISTLTIQRTEQRDSAMYRCASSLGGSSADTQYFGPGTRLTVL.

The CDR3 coding sequence is TGCAGTGCTAGTCTTAGCGGGGGGGTAGGGGAGCAGTACTTC. Encoded protein: CSASLSGGVGEQYF. The chain joins TRBV20-1 to TRBJ2-7, with TRBD2 matching over 11 bases. J lost 7 bases, V lost 3 bases, and 8 bases had no gene match. Germline V gene lookup returns CDR1 DFQATT and CDR2 SNEGSKA (reference sequence). This CDR3 has 14 amino acids.

V is TRBV5-1 and J is TRBJ2-5; 8 positions agree with TRBD2. The CDR3 is 16 residues long. CDR1 is SGHRS and CDR2 is YFSETQ in the germline V gene. Germline trimming cut 4 bases from V and 0 bases from J; bases unmatched to any gene: 8. CDR3 sequence (DNA): TGCGCCAGCAGCCAACCACTAGCGGCCAACCAAGAGACCCAGTACTTC. Its protein product is CASSQPLAANQETQYF.

The chain uses TRBV4-2 and TRBJ2-5; D tentatively fits TRBD1 or TRBD2 (5 bases each). The CDR3 totals 15 residues. Germline V CDR1 and CDR2: LGHNA, YNFKEQ. With 1 base removed from V and 2 bases from J, the gap between germline ends came to 11 bases. In DNA form, the CDR3 reads TGTGCCAGCAGCCAAGTCTGGGACGGGCAAGAGACCCAGTACTTC. It encodes CASSQVWDGQETQYF.

The chain joins TRBV7-2 to TRBJ1-4; 8 bases fit TRBD1. Germline assignment: CDR1 SGHTA and CDR2 FQGNSA. The J segment lost 4 bases and the V segment lost 4 bases, leaving 11 bases of the junction unmatched. The CDR3 spans 17 residues. The CDR3 here is CASSYTPRQGFNEKLFF. In DNA form, the CDR3 reads TGTGCCAGCAGCTATACCCCTCGACAGGGGTTTAATGAAAAACTGTTTTTT.

The chain carries TRBV10-3 and TRBJ1-2; 7 nucleotides line up with TRBD1. The germline V gene encodes CDR1 ENHRY and CDR2 SYGVKD. CDR3 size: 15 residues. J was trimmed by 0 bases and V by 5 bases; bases with no gene match: 6. As DNA, the CDR3 is TGTGCCATCAGTATGGGACAGAGAGCTAACTATGGCTACACCTTC. Translation: CAISMGQRANYGYTF.

This clonotype has ten or more counts. The chain couples TRBV5-1 to TRBJ2-1, with TRBD2 identical over 9 bases. The CDR3 runs to 16 residues. V lost 4 bases to trimming and J lost 5 bases; unmatched junction nucleotides: 10. Germline V gives CDR1 SGHRS, CDR2 YFSETQ. This CDR3 is CASSTQPSGANNEQFF. The CDR3 bases are TGCGCCAGCAGCACCCAACCTAGCGGGGCTAACAATGAGCAGTTCTTC.

This clonotype was observed at least ten times. The chain uses TRBV29-1 and TRBJ2-4; D is perhaps TRBD2 (5 bases). Per germline, CDR1 SQVTM and CDR2 ANQGSEA. The CDR3 is 16 residues long. V gave up 4 bases and J gave up 7 bases, with 23 bases separating them. The CDR3 is CSVVLAVSGLENIQYF. DNA of the CDR3: TGCAGCGTTGTTCTAGCCGTGTCTGGGTTGGAGAACATTCAGTACTTC.

Many counts were recorded for this clonotype. The V and J genes are TRBV6-1 and TRBJ1-6, with 7 bases aligning to TRBD1. The V gene's germline CDR1 is MNHNS and CDR2 SASEGT. With V trimmed by 6 bases and J by 3 bases, 11 bases remained unmatched. This CDR3 contains 17 residues. The chain's CDR3 is CASRTRQGPFYNSPLHF. Here the CDR3 DNA reads TGTGCCAGCAGGACCAGACAGGGCCCCTTCTATAATTCACCCCTCCACTTT.

This clonotype was detected only a few times. The genes are TRBV25-1 and TRBJ2-1; 7 nucleotides align to TRBD2. Germline assignment: CDR1 MGHDK and CDR2 SYGVNS. CDR3 size: 16 residues. J was trimmed by 6 bases and V by 5 bases; bases with no gene match: 13. CDR3 region: CASSNSPGLIFNEQFF. The DNA for the CDR3 is TGTGCCAGCAGTAACTCCCCGGGACTAATATTCAATGAGCAGTTCTTC.

This clonotype was counted once. The rearrangement joins TRBV5-1 to TRBJ1-4; D is unclear. CDR3 length: 15 amino acids. The ends were cut back, 2 bases at V and 0 bases at J, with 8 bases in the middle. The germline gives CDR1 SGHRS, CDR2 YFSETQ. The CDR3: CASSFRATTNEKLFF. The CDR3 bases are TGCGCCAGCAGCTTCCGTGCAACAACTAATGAAAAACTGTTTTTT.

This clonotype was counted at least ten times. The V gene is TRBV10-3, the J gene TRBJ2-4; D might be TRBD1 (5 bases). Germline-derived CDR1 and CDR2 are ENHRY and SYGVKD. Trimming took 10 bases from V and 2 from J, leaving 9 bases between them. The CDR3 contains 12 residues. The CDR3 coding sequence is TGTGCCAGTGGACAAACCAAAAACATTCAGTACTTC. Its translation is CASGQTKNIQYF.

The chain joins TRBV5-1 to TRBJ2-3; the D is unclear. The CDR3 extends over 12 amino acids. From germline, CDR1 is SGHRS and CDR2 YFSETQ. Trimming took 2 bases from V and 12 from J, leaving 13 bases between them. The CDR3: CASSFAMTAQYF. Written as DNA, the CDR3 is TGCGCCAGCAGCTTTGCCATGACCGCCCAGTATTTT.

This clonotype appeared many times. The chain uses TRBV6-2 or TRBV6-3 and TRBJ2-7; D uncertain. This CDR3 contains 12 residues. The V gene's germline CDR1 is MNHEY and CDR2 SVGEGT. Trimming took off 2 bases at V and 4 bases at J, with 6 bases between the two ends. The CDR3 is CASSYTQYEQYF. Here the CDR3 DNA reads TGTGCCAGCAGTTACACGCAGTACGAGCAGTACTTC.

This clonotype has a handful of counts. V is TRBV6-2 or TRBV6-3 and J is TRBJ2-3; D possibly uses TRBD1 or TRBD2 (6 bases each). There are 17 residues in the CDR3. Germline V gene sequence: CDR1 MNHEY, CDR2 SVGEGT. V lost 6 bases and J lost 0, with 19 bases in between. CDR3 nucleotides: TGTGCCAGCAGCCGGAGGGGACACCTTACTAGCACAGATACGCAGTATTTT. Residues: CASSRRGHLTSTDTQYF.

The chain has TRBV11-2 and TRBJ1-2, with no clear D. This CDR3 is 12 amino acids long. Germline V gene sequence: CDR1 SGHAT, CDR2 FQNNGV. Deletions cut 5 bases from V and 7 bases from J, with 11 bases between. In nucleotides, the CDR3 is TGTGCCAGCAGCCCGCTCCTTGGTGGCTACACCTTC. This encodes CASSPLLGGYTF.

The chain combines TRBV20-1 with TRBJ2-2; unclear D gene. Germline V CDR1 and CDR2: DFQATT, SNEGSKA (reference sequence). V lost 3 bases, J lost 4 bases, and 9 bases lay in between. The CDR3 spans 13 residues. This CDR3 reads CSASRPGTGELFF. The CDR3, as DNA: TGCAGTGCTAGTCGGCCGGGCACCGGGGAGCTGTTTTTT.

This clonotype was counted many times. The chain joins TRBV12-3 or TRBV12-4 to TRBJ1-5; no definite D call. Trimming shortened V by 2 bases and J by 7 bases, and 12 bases separated the two germline ends. The CDR3 is made up of 14 amino acids. Here the CDR3 DNA reads TGTGCCAGCAGTTTAACCGGACCGTCCCAGCCCCAGCATTTT. It specifies CASSLTGPSQPQHF.

This clonotype occurred many times. This chain connects TRBV29-1 to TRBJ1-2; the D is unclear. Trimming cost V 4 bases and J 3 bases, with 9 bases left between them. Germline CDR1 reads SQVTM; CDR2 reads ANQGSEA. The length of the CDR3 is 12 residues. Here the CDR3 DNA reads TGCAGCGTTGTAGGAGAGGACTATGGCTACACCTTC. Its translation is CSVVGEDYGYTF.

This clonotype was counted between two and nine times. The chain has TRBV12-3 or TRBV12-4 and TRBJ1-1; 9 nucleotides line up with TRBD1. The CDR3 is 15 residues long. The V segment lost 5 bases and the J segment 10 bases; nucleotides outside the gene matches: 14. For the CDR3, the DNA is TGTGCCAGCAGTCCCCTAGTGACAGGGGGTAGTGGAGCTTTCTTT. This gives the protein CASSPLVTGGSGAFF.

The rearrangement links TRBV2 to TRBJ1-2; TRBD1 agrees at 7 bases. This CDR3 contains 16 residues. Germline V gene lookup returns CDR1 SNHLY and CDR2 FYNNEI. J was trimmed by 7 bases and V by 7 bases; bases with no gene match: 18. The CDR3 loop is CASIDGQERSYGGYTF. The CDR3 DNA reads as TGTGCCAGCATCGACGGACAGGAACGATCATATGGTGGCTACACCTTC.

The chain recombines TRBV12-3 or TRBV12-4 with TRBJ2-3; 12 nucleotides agree with TRBD2. V shed 2 bases and J 3 bases; nucleotides not matched to a gene: 15. CDR3 length: 20 residues. CDR3 region: CASSLRPLAGGPRDTDTQYF. For the CDR3, the DNA is TGTGCCAGCAGTTTACGTCCGCTAGCGGGGGGGCCGAGGGATACAGATACGCAGTATTTT.

This clonotype was counted a few times. The J gene is TRBJ1-2, the V gene TRBV20-1; 12 nucleotides agree with TRBD1. Germline V gives CDR1 DFQATT, CDR2 SNEGSKA (reference sequence). V shed 7 bases and J 8 bases; nucleotides not matched to a gene: 11. This CDR3 comprises 14 residues. CDR3 sequence reads: CSVPPGQGARGYTF. The CDR3 DNA reads as TGCAGTGTACCGCCGGGACAGGGGGCGAGGGGCTACACCTTC.

There are a few counts of this clonotype. V is TRBV20-1 and J is TRBJ1-5; D is ambiguous. Germline-derived CDR1 and CDR2 are DFQATT and SNEGSKA (reference sequence). The CDR3 contains 12 residues. V was clipped by 5 bases and J by 0 bases, with 5 bases between them. The CDR3 DNA reads TGCAGTGCTCATGATAGCAATCAGCCCCAGCATTTT. Protein: CSAHDSNQPQHF.

This clonotype has at least ten counts. The rearrangement links TRBV5-1 to TRBJ1-2, with a tentative D call TRBD1 (6 bases). The CDR3 is made up of 14 amino acids. Germline V lookup: CDR1 SGHRS, CDR2 YFSETQ. The V end was cut by 0 bases, the J end by 2 bases, with 8 bases between. CDR3 coding DNA: TGCGCCAGCAGCTTGGCCACAGGGAACTATGGCTACACCTTC. This codes for CASSLATGNYGYTF.

In its sample, this clonotype was seen many times. V usage is TRBV7-9 and J usage is TRBJ1-1; D is unclear. With 6 bases removed from V and 1 base from J, the gap between germline ends came to 12 bases. The CDR3 is 14 residues long. CDR1 SEHNR and CDR2 FQNEAQ come from the germline V gene (reference sequence). CDR3 sequence (DNA): TGTGCCAGCAGTGACGGACGGACGAACACTGAAGCTTTCTTT. Protein: CASSDGRTNTEAFF.

This clonotype has more than one count but fewer than ten. The J gene is TRBJ2-3, the V gene TRBV20-1; D is ambiguous. V shed 3 bases and J shed 3 bases, with 7 bases lying between them. The CDR3 extends over 12 amino acids. Germline V gene data show CDR1 as DFQATT and CDR2 as SNEGSKA (reference sequence). CDR3 sequence reads: CSARRPTDTQYF. The CDR3 DNA reads TGCAGTGCTAGGCGCCCTACAGATACGCAGTATTTT.